The 2 T cell receptor beta chains given below trace back to one sample, sequenced in a study of T cells in Graves' hyperthyroidism and ophthalmopathy. TCR beta CDR3 regions were amplified from RNA. The TCR CDR3 first-round RT-PCR relied on the HTBI primer set. TCRdb independently ran MiXCR on the multiplex PCR reads; one entry per CDR3 protein. The sample shows roughly 840,000 distinct CDR3 sequences, 35% to 40% of them seen only once. The source material was blood. Receptor source: a man younger than 35 with Graves' hyperthyroidism.

This chain uses TRBV7-2 with TRBJ2-7; TRBD1 agrees at 7 bases. There are 17 residues in the CDR3. CDR1 and CDR2 from the germline V gene are SGHTA and FQGNSA. V lost 3 bases to trimming and J lost 6 bases; unmatched junction nucleotides: 17. The CDR3 DNA reads as TGTGCCAGCAGCTTCGTTTCCCAGGGGCAGGGGGAGAGCGAGCAGTACTTC. Translation gives CASSFVSQGQGESEQYF.

The chain joins TRBV14 to TRBJ1-2; D is unclear. With 0 bases removed from V and 8 bases from J, the gap between germline ends came to 10 bases. This CDR3 has 13 amino acids. Germline CDR1 SGHDN, CDR2 FVKESK. The CDR3 DNA follows: TGTGCCAGCAGCCAAGATCTGAATGGGGGCTACACCTTC. The encoded protein is CASSQDLNGGYTF.